The rows below give T cell receptor beta chains drawn from one sample of a study of OX40 agonist ivuxolimab in advanced cancers. Repertoires were generated with immunoSEQ multiplex PCR, while TCRdb's copy carries only in-frame clones and drops some. The table records fewer than 30,000 clones, about nine tenths of them present only once. The sample consisted of CD4+ or CD8+ T cells sorted from blood, taken in a trial of the OX40 agonist ivuxolimab. The receptor set was obtained from an adult with an advanced solid tumor such as melanoma, head and neck, liver or kidney cancer. Both conserved end residues are part of each CDR3. A D gene is named only where the DNA matches it firmly. Expanded clones get a size class; other rows say once, few or many, or leave the size out.

V gene	D gene	clone size	J gene	CDR3 protein	CDR3 DNA
TRBV15	TRBD1	NA	TRBJ2-1	CATTGTENNEQFF	TGTGCCACGACCGGGACAGAAAACAATGAGCAGTTCTTC
TRBV5-6	NA	NA	TRBJ2-7	CASSADSPYEQYF	TGTGCCAGCAGCGCGGACAGCCCCTACGAGCAGTACTTC
TRBV13	NA	NA	TRBJ2-7	CASSLHRGSYEQYF	TGTGCCAGCAGCTTACACCGGGGCTCCTACGAGCAGTACTTC
TRBV9	NA	NA	TRBJ2-3	CASSADGTSTDTQYF	TGTGCCAGCAGCGCCGACGGGACTAGCACAGATACGCAGTATTTT
TRBV13	NA	once	TRBJ1-1	CASSLNGPEAFF	TGTGCCAGCAGCCTGAATGGGCCAGAAGCTTTCTTT
TRBV9	NA	once	TRBJ2-7	CASSVDGAGFPSEQYF	TGTGCCAGCAGCGTAGACGGGGCCGGTTTTCCTTCCGAGCAGTACTTC
TRBV5-1	NA	NA	TRBJ2-3	CASSPPAGPDTQYF	TGCGCCAGCAGCCCCCCAGCAGGGCCAGATACGCAGTATTTT
TRBV5-1	NA	NA	TRBJ1-2	CASSPTPVGGGYIYGYTF	TGCGCCAGCAGCCCGACGCCGGTGGGGGGCGGCTATATCTATGGCTACACCTTC
TRBV10-1	TRBD2	NA	TRBJ2-7	CASSDLAGVYEQYF	TGCGCCAGCAGTGACTTAGCGGGAGTCTACGAGCAGTACTTC
TRBV5-1	NA	NA	TRBJ1-1	CASSPVNVGGYTEAFF	TGCGCCAGCAGTCCGGTAAACGTCGGGGGATACACTGAAGCTTTCTTT
TRBV27	NA	NA	TRBJ2-2	CASSHGTNTGELFF	TGTGCCAGCAGTCACGGGACAAACACCGGGGAGCTGTTTTTT
TRBV11-3	NA	NA	TRBJ2-7	CASSLYGFLGRTLHYEQYF	TGTGCCAGCAGCTTATATGGGTTTTTGGGGCGGACTCTGCACTACGAGCAGTACTTC
TRBV4-3	NA	NA	TRBJ2-7	CASSQEMGETEQYF	TGCGCCAGCAGCCAAGAAATGGGAGAAACCGAGCAGTACTTC
TRBV5-4	TRBD1	NA	TRBJ2-5	CASSLARGRETQYF	TGTGCCAGCAGCTTGGCCAGGGGGCGAGAGACCCAGTACTTC
TRBV10-3	TRBD1	NA	TRBJ1-1	CATRDREVDEAFF	TGTGCCACCCGGGACAGGGAAGTGGATGAAGCTTTCTTT
TRBV4-3	NA	NA	TRBJ1-1	CASSQDLGGATEAFF	TGCGCCAGCAGCCAAGATTTGGGGGGAGCCACTGAAGCTTTCTTT
TRBV7-9	TRBD2	NA	TRBJ2-2	CASSLQRGGLTGELFF	TGTGCCAGCAGCTTGCAGCGGGGGGGCCTAACCGGGGAGCTGTTTTTT
TRBV9	NA	NA	TRBJ1-3	CASSVEGGARGNTIYF	TGTGCCAGCAGCGTAGAGGGGGGAGCCCGTGGAAACACCATATATTTT
TRBV19	NA	NA	TRBJ1-2	CASKIMSWDANYGYTF	TGTGCCAGTAAAATAATGAGTTGGGACGCCAACTATGGCTACACCTTC
TRBV7-6	TRBD1	NA	TRBJ2-1	CASSLNWGQGANNEQFF	TGTGCCAGCAGCTTAAATTGGGGGCAGGGGGCGAACAATGAGCAGTTCTTC
TRBV6-1	NA	NA	TRBJ2-7	CASSEGKGHYEQYF	TGTGCCAGCAGTGAGGGGAAGGGCCACTACGAGCAGTACTTC
TRBV5-5	NA	NA	TRBJ1-1	CASSLRAGYTEAFF	TGTGCCAGCAGCTTGAGGGCAGGGTATACTGAAGCTTTCTTT
TRBV14	TRBD1	NA	TRBJ1-2	CASSQGQGARSYGYTF	TGTGCCAGCAGCCAAGGACAGGGGGCGCGTAGCTATGGCTACACCTTC
TRBV12-5	NA	NA	TRBJ1-1	CASGLVQGRGPEAFF	TGTGCTAGTGGTTTGGTACAGGGAAGAGGTCCTGAAGCTTTCTTT
TRBV21-1	NA	NA	TRBJ2-2	CASSKKAGDSGELFF	TGTGCCAGCAGCAAAAAGGCGGGAGATTCCGGGGAGCTGTTTTTT
TRBV6-5	NA	NA	TRBJ2-2	CASSYSNTGELFF	TGTGCCAGCAGTTACTCAAACACCGGGGAGCTGTTTTTT
TRBV27	TRBD1	NA	TRBJ2-1	CASSPGTGAYNEQFF	TGTGCCAGCAGCCCCGGGACAGGGGCCTACAATGAGCAGTTCTTC
TRBV4-3	NA	once	TRBJ2-1	CASSQSLDSYNEQFF	TGCGCCAGCAGCCAATCTCTAGATTCCTACAATGAGCAGTTCTTC
TRBV30	TRBD2	NA	TRBJ2-3	CAWSAGGDTQYF	TGTGCCTGGAGTGCGGGGGGAGATACGCAGTATTTT
TRBV27	NA	NA	TRBJ2-7	CASSLSPVYEQYF	TGTGCCAGCAGTTTATCGCCCGTCTACGAGCAGTACTTC